This entry concerns a single TCR beta chain. Because the CDR3 is missing its conserved closing phenylalanine or tryptophan, this is likely a read error. Time point defined: newly diagnosed GD, antithyroid drugs for less than 3 months. PBMCs were the source of the RNA used for TCR sequencing. Patients came from an endocrinology department in Xi'an, China. The sample belongs to a study of regulatory T cells in long-lasting Graves disease. With iRepertoire HTBI primers and Arm-PCR of CDR3 regions, TCR beta libraries were built. TCRdb analysed the multiplex PCR reads with MiXCR anew, one entry per CDR3 protein. The sample contains approximately 400,000 distinct CDR3 sequences, roughly 15% of which appear only once. There are 16 residues in the CDR3. V lost 3 bases, J lost 5 bases, and 9 bases stayed unmatched. Germline loops: CDR1 LNHDA, CDR2 SQIVND (reference sequence).

The chain employs TRBV19 and TRBJ2-1, with 8 bases fitting TRBD1. The input for sequencing was peripheral blood mononuclear cells (PBMCs), taken at new diagnosis, from a patient treated with antithyroid drugs. The sequence was obtained from a female donor with Graves disease. CDR3 residues: CASSIRGGTGNNEQFL. In DNA, the CDR3 is TGTGCCAGTAGTATTAGAGGAGGGACAGGTAACAATGAGCAGTTCCTC.